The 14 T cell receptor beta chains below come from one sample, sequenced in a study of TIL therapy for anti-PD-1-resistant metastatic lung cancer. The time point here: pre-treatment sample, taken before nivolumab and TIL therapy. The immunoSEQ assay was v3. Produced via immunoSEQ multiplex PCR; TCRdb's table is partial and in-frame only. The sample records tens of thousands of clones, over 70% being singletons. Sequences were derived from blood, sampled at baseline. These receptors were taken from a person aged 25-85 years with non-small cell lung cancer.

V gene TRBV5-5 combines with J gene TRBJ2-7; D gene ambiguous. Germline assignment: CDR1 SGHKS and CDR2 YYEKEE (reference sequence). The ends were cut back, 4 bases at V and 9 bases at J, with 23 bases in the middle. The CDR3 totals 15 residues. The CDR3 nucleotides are TGTGCCAGCAGCCTGTGGTCAGCCATACCTCTATGGCAGTACGTC. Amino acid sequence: CASSLWSAIPLWQYV.

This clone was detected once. CDR3 in DNA: TGTGCCAGTACTGAGACTAGCGGGAGGGCCGGAGCCGGGGAGCTGTTTTTT. This translates into CASTETSGRAGAGELFF. The chain is built from TRBV19 and TRBJ2-2, with 14 bases fitting TRBD2. V lost 7 bases and J lost 6; bases outside the gene matches: 10. Germline CDR1 LNHDA, CDR2 SQIVND (reference sequence). The CDR3 loop spans 17 amino acids.

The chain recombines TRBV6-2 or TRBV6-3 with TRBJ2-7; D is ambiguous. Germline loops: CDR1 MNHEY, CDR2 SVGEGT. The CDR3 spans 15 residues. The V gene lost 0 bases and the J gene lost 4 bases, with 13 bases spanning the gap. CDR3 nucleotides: TGTGCCAGCAGTTACTCGATCTATTTAGGATACGAGCAGTACGTC. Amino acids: CASSYSIYLGYEQYV.

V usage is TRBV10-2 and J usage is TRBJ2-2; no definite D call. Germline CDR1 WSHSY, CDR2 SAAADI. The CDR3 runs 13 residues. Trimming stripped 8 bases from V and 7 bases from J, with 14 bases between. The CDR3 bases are TGCGCCAGCGGGTCGGTGATGAGCGGGGAGCTGTTTTTT. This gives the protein CASGSVMSGELFF.

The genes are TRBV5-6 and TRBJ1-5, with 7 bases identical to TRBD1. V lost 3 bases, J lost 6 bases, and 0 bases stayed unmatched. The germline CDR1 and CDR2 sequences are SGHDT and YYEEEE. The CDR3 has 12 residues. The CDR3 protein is CASSSGGQPQHF. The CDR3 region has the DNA TGTGCCAGCAGCTCAGGGGGTCAGCCCCAGCATTTT.

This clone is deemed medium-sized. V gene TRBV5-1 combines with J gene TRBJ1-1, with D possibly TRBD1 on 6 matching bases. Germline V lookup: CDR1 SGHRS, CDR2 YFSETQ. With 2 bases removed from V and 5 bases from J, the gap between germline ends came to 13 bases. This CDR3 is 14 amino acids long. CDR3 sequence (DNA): TGCGCCAGCAGCTTCCAAGGGGGTGGTACTGAAGCTTTCTTT. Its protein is CASSFQGGGTEAFF.

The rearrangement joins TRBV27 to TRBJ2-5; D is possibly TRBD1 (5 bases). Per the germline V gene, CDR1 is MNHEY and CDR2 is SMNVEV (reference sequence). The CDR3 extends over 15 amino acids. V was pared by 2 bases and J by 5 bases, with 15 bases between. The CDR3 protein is CASSLNIDSQETQYF. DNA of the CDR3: TGTGCCAGCAGTTTAAACATTGACAGTCAGGAGACCCAGTACTTC.

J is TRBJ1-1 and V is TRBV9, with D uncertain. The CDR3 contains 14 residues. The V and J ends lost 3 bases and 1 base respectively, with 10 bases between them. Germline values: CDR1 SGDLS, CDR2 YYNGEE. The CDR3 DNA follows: TGTGCCAGCAGCGCCACCACACAGAACACTGAAGCTTTCTTT. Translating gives CASSATTQNTEAFF.

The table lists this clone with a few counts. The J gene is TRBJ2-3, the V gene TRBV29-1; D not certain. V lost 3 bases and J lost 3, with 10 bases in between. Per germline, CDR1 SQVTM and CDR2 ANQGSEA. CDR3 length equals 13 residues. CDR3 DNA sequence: TGCAGCGTTGATGTCGGTAATACAGATACGCAGTATTTT. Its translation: CSVDVGNTDTQYF.

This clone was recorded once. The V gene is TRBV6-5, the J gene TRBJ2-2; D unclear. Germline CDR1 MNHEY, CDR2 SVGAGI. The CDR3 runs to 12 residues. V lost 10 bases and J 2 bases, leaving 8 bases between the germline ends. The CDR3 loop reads CATYRNTGELFF. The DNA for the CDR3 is TGTGCCACATACAGAAACACCGGGGAGCTGTTTTTT.

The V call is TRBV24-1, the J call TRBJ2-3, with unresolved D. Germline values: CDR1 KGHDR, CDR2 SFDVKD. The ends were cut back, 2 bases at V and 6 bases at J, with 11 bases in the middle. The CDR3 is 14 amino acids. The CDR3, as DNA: TGTGCCACCAGTGATTCTGGAGCTCTCGATACGCAGTATTTT. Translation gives CATSDSGALDTQYF.

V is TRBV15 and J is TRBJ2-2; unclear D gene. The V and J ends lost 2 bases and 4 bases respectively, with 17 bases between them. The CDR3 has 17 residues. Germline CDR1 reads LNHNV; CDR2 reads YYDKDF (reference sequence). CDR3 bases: TGTGCCACCAGCAGACATGGGGTGACCTCGGGCACCGGGGAGCTGTTTTTT. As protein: CATSRHGVTSGTGELFF.

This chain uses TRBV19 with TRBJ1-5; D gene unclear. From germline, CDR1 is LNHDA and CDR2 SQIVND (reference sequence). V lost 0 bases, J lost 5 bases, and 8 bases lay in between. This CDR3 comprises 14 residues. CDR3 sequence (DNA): TGTGCCAGTAGTATAGAGGGCAGCCATCAGCCCCAGCATTTT. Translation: CASSIEGSHQPQHF.

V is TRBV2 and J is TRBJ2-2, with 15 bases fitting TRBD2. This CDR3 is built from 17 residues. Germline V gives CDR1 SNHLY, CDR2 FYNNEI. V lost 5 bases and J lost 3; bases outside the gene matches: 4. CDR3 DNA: TGTGCCAGCAGTCTCGGGACTAGCGGGGGGCACACCGGGGAGCTGTTTTTT. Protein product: CASSLGTSGGHTGELFF.